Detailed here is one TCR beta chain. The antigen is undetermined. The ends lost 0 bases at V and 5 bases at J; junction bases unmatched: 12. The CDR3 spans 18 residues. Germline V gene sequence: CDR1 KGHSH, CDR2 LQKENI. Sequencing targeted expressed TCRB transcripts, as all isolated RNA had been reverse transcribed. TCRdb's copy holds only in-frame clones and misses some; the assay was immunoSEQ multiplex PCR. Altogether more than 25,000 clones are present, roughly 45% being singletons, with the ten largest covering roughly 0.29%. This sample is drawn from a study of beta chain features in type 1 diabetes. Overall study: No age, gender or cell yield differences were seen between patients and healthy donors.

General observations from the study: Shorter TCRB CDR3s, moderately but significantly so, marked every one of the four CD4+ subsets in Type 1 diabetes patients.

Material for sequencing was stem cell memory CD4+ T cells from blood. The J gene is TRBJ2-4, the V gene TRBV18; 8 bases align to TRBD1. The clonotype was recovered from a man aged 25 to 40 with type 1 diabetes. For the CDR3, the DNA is TGTGCCAGCTCACCACCGGGACAGGCGACGTGGATAGAAAACATTCAGTACTTC. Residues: CASSPPGQATWIENIQYF.